This is a list of T cell receptor beta chains from one sample in a study of shared clonotypes between healthy human individuals. Generated by immunoSEQ multiplex PCR, the TCRdb table keeps only in-frame clones and is missing some. The data contain 2,100,000 or so clones, around 95% of them singletons. Sequencing was performed on naive CD4+ T cells sorted from blood. The receptor set was obtained from a man between 18 and 35 years old in good health. CDR3s include the opening cysteine and the closing phenylalanine or tryptophan. The D gene is left open where the match is weak. Size tells how often a clone was seen (once, few, many) or the class of an expanded clone, and some rows leave it out.

CDR3: CASSFSSSGRGEQFF
DNA: TGCGCCAGCAGCTTTTCATCCAGTGGCCGAGGGGAGCAGTTCTTC
size: -
V: TRBV5-1
D: -
J: TRBJ2-1

CDR3: CASRSTGKGSPLHF
DNA: TGTGCCAGCAGATCTACAGGGAAGGGTTCACCCCTCCACTTT
size: once
V: TRBV7-9
D: -
J: TRBJ1-6

CDR3: CASTVTGGIMSGYTF
DNA: TGTGCCAGCACCGTGACAGGGGGCATTATGAGTGGCTACACCTTC
size: few
V: TRBV7-2
D: TRBD1
J: TRBJ1-2

CDR3: CASSRTGMGNTIYF
DNA: TGTGCCAGTAGTCGGACAGGGATGGGAAACACCATATATTTT
size: -
V: TRBV19
D: TRBD1
J: TRBJ1-3

CDR3: CASTGEESYEQYF
DNA: TGTGCCAGCACAGGGGAAGAGTCCTACGAGCAGTACTTC
size: -
V: TRBV7-9
D: -
J: TRBJ2-7

CDR3: CASSWGGPDNEQFF
DNA: TGCGCCAGCAGCTGGGGTGGCCCCGACAATGAGCAGTTCTTC
size: -
V: TRBV5-1
D: -
J: TRBJ2-1

CDR3: CASSLGLAGASSSYNEQFF
DNA: TGTGCCAGCAGCTTGGGACTAGCGGGAGCATCGAGCTCCTACAATGAGCAGTTCTTC
size: -
V: TRBV5-6
D: TRBD2
J: TRBJ2-1

CDR3: CASSSRSGYTGELFF
DNA: TGTGCCAGCAGCTCACGAAGCGGTTACACCGGGGAGCTGTTTTTT
size: -
V: TRBV11-2
D: -
J: TRBJ2-2

CDR3: CATSRDVGSLGEQYF
DNA: TGTGCCACCAGCAGAGATGTGGGTTCCTTAGGCGAGCAGTACTTC
size: -
V: TRBV15
D: -
J: TRBJ2-7

CDR3: CAISEGGYYGYTF
DNA: TGTGCCATCAGTGAGGGGGGGTACTATGGCTACACCTTC
size: -
V: TRBV10-3
D: -
J: TRBJ1-2

CDR3: CATGGTSGKTDTQYF
DNA: TGCGCCACCGGAGGGACTAGCGGGAAAACAGATACGCAGTATTTT
size: -
V: TRBV10-2
D: TRBD2
J: TRBJ2-3

CDR3: CASSLAGTGSGNTIYF
DNA: TGCGCCAGCAGCTTGGCCGGGACAGGATCTGGAAACACCATATATTTT
size: -
V: TRBV5-1
D: TRBD1
J: TRBJ1-3

CDR3: CASSAPGQHTGELFF
DNA: TGTGCCAGCAGCGCCCCGGGACAGCACACCGGGGAGCTGTTTTTT
size: -
V: TRBV9
D: TRBD1
J: TRBJ2-2

CDR3: CAPVGKFNSPLHF
DNA: TGTGCCCCAGTGGGAAAGTTTAATTCACCCCTCCACTTT
size: -
V: TRBV19
D: -
J: TRBJ1-6

CDR3: CSVVIGAKNIQYF
DNA: TGCAGCGTTGTGATCGGGGCCAAAAACATTCAGTACTTC
size: -
V: TRBV29-1
D: -
J: TRBJ2-4

CDR3: CSADREPGAFF
DNA: TGCAGCGCTGACAGGGAGCCGGGAGCTTTCTTT
size: -
V: TRBV29-1
D: TRBD1
J: TRBJ1-1

CDR3: CASSLEGARAFF
DNA: TGCGCCAGCAGCTTGGAGGGGGCCCGGGCTTTCTTT
size: -
V: TRBV5-1
D: TRBD1
J: TRBJ1-1

CDR3: CASSLFLSYEQYF
DNA: TGTGCCAGCAGTTTATTCTTATCCTACGAGCAGTACTTC
size: -
V: TRBV28
D: -
J: TRBJ2-7

CDR3: CASSLAGEREKLFF
DNA: TGTGCCAGCAGCTTAGCCGGGGAACGGGAAAAACTGTTTTTT
size: -
V: TRBV7-2
D: -
J: TRBJ1-4

CDR3: CASSLALGTGGAGYTF
DNA: TGTGCCAGCAGCTTAGCCCTTGGGACAGGGGGCGCGGGCTACACCTTC
size: once
V: TRBV7-2
D: TRBD1
J: TRBJ1-2

CDR3: CASSLVYGSGNTIYF
DNA: TGCGCCAGCAGCTTGGTCTATGGTTCTGGAAACACCATATATTTT
size: -
V: TRBV5-1
D: -
J: TRBJ1-3

CDR3: CASSPQGTYGYTF
DNA: TGTGCCAGCAGCCCTCAGGGGACCTATGGCTACACCTTC
size: -
V: TRBV11-2
D: -
J: TRBJ1-2

CDR3: CASRPGGQGTDTQYF
DNA: TGTGCCAGCAGACCAGGGGGACAGGGAACAGATACGCAGTATTTT
size: -
V: TRBV5-4
D: TRBD1
J: TRBJ2-3

CDR3: CASSFQGTQYF
DNA: TGTGCCAGCAGTTTCCAGGGTACCCAGTACTTC
size: -
V: TRBV28
D: -
J: TRBJ2-5

CDR3: CASQGGPNEKLFF
DNA: TGCGCCAGCCAGGGGGGCCCAAATGAAAAACTGTTTTTT
size: -
V: TRBV10-1
D: TRBD1
J: TRBJ1-4

CDR3: CAISWGTGSIADTQYF
DNA: TGTGCCATCAGTTGGGGGACAGGGTCCATCGCCGATACGCAGTATTTT
size: -
V: TRBV10-3
D: TRBD1
J: TRBJ2-3

CDR3: CASSQAGYGADTQYF
DNA: TGTGCCAGCAGCCAAGCCGGTTATGGTGCAGATACGCAGTATTTT
size: -
V: TRBV7-3
D: -
J: TRBJ2-3

CDR3: CASDPGGMLNGYTF
DNA: TGTGCCAGTGATCCGGGGGGCATGCTGAATGGCTACACCTTC
size: -
V: TRBV6-1
D: -
J: TRBJ1-2

CDR3: CASSGEAVYNEQFF
DNA: TGCGCCAGCAGTGGAGAAGCGGTCTACAATGAGCAGTTCTTC
size: -
V: TRBV10-2
D: -
J: TRBJ2-1

CDR3: CASSLGWTSGSYEQYF
DNA: TGTGCCAGCAGCTTAGGCTGGACTAGCGGCTCCTACGAGCAGTACTTC
size: -
V: TRBV11-3
D: TRBD2
J: TRBJ2-7

CDR3: CASNPGWYNEQFF
DNA: TGTGCCAGCAATCCAGGGTGGTACAATGAGCAGTTCTTC
size: -
V: TRBV28
D: -
J: TRBJ2-1

CDR3: CASSLYLLNEQFF
DNA: TGTGCCAGCAGCTTATACCTACTAAATGAGCAGTTCTTC
size: once
V: TRBV7-2
D: -
J: TRBJ2-1

CDR3: CASSITWSNYGYTF
DNA: TGTGCCAGTAGTATTACGTGGTCTAACTATGGCTACACCTTC
size: -
V: TRBV19
D: -
J: TRBJ1-2

CDR3: CAWFGGTEAFF
DNA: TGTGCCTGGTTCGGCGGCACTGAAGCTTTCTTT
size: -
V: TRBV30
D: -
J: TRBJ1-1

CDR3: CASSFRDRSYEQYF
DNA: TGTGCCAGCAGTTTTCGGGACCGCTCCTACGAGCAGTACTTC
size: -
V: TRBV28
D: -
J: TRBJ2-7

CDR3: CASSFGLVADTQYF
DNA: TGTGCCAGCAGCTTCGGACTAGTCGCAGATACGCAGTATTTT
size: -
V: TRBV7-2
D: TRBD2
J: TRBJ2-3

CDR3: CASSLYPNYEAFF
DNA: TGTGCCAGCAGTTTATATCCCAACTATGAAGCTTTCTTT
size: -
V: TRBV27
D: -
J: TRBJ1-1

CDR3: CASNAGQRTDTQYF
DNA: TGTGCCAGCAATGCGGGACAACGCACAGATACGCAGTATTTT
size: -
V: TRBV2
D: -
J: TRBJ2-3

CDR3: CASSLQGLQHF
DNA: TGTGCCAGCAGTTTACAGGGACTCCAGCATTTT
size: -
V: TRBV28
D: -
J: TRBJ1-5

CDR3: CAISETSGRHSYEQYF
DNA: TGTGCCATCAGTGAGACTAGCGGGAGGCACTCCTACGAGCAGTACTTC
size: -
V: TRBV10-3
D: TRBD2
J: TRBJ2-7

CDR3: CANRDNHYEQYF
DNA: TGTGCCAACCGGGACAATCACTACGAGCAGTACTTC
size: -
V: TRBV2
D: -
J: TRBJ2-7

CDR3: CASSQGTSGLNEQFF
DNA: TGCGCCAGCAGCCAAGGGACTAGCGGTTTGAATGAGCAGTTCTTC
size: -
V: TRBV4-1
D: TRBD2
J: TRBJ2-1

CDR3: CASSAKTGFDSPLHF
DNA: TGTGCCAGCAGCGCCAAGACAGGGTTCGATTCACCCCTCCACTTT
size: -
V: TRBV9
D: TRBD1
J: TRBJ1-6

CDR3: CASNLGSSYEQYF
DNA: TGTGCCAGCAATCTCGGCAGCTCCTACGAGCAGTACTTC
size: -
V: TRBV2
D: -
J: TRBJ2-7

CDR3: CASSSGGAIYEQYF
DNA: TGTGCCAGCAGCTCGGGGGGGGCGATTTACGAGCAGTACTTC
size: -
V: TRBV5-4
D: TRBD2
J: TRBJ2-7

CDR3: CASSPGSFTPLHF
DNA: TGTGCCAGCAGTCCCGGGTCCTTTACACCCCTCCACTTT
size: -
V: TRBV7-9
D: -
J: TRBJ1-6

CDR3: CASSLVGNNQPQHF
DNA: TGTGCCAGCAGCTTAGTGGGTAACAATCAGCCCCAGCATTTT
size: -
V: TRBV7-9
D: -
J: TRBJ1-5

CDR3: CASSYPEGTSEAFF
DNA: TGTGCCAGCAGTTATCCGGAGGGCACCTCAGAAGCTTTCTTT
size: -
V: TRBV6-5
D: -
J: TRBJ1-1

CDR3: CASSTGVNNEKLFF
DNA: TGTGCCAGCTCGACAGGGGTTAATAATGAAAAACTGTTTTTT
size: -
V: TRBV18
D: TRBD1
J: TRBJ1-4